This TCR beta chain was sequenced during a study of cytotoxic CD8 clonotypes in ibrutinib-treated CLL. About the research overall: When averaged across all of the samples, the counts came to 200,000 to 300,000 productive templates and about 90,000 productive rearrangements.

Sequenced by immunoSEQ multiplex PCR; TCRdb stores in-frame clones only, minus some. The sample shows about 130,000 clones, 80% to 90% of them seen only once. Germline assignment: CDR1 MDHEN and CDR2 SYDVKM. The germline V and J ends were trimmed by 5 bases and 3 bases, with 17 bases remaining between them. The CDR3 contains 15 residues. The V call is TRBV28, the J call TRBJ2-7, with D unclear. The material was PBMCs, obtained after 24 months of ibrutinib treatment. The origin of this receptor is a human donor with chronic lymphocytic leukemia. The CDR3 sequence: CASSLTPQRRYEQYF. The CDR3 DNA sequence: TGTGCCAGCAGTCTGACCCCGCAACGACGCTACGAGCAGTACTTC.